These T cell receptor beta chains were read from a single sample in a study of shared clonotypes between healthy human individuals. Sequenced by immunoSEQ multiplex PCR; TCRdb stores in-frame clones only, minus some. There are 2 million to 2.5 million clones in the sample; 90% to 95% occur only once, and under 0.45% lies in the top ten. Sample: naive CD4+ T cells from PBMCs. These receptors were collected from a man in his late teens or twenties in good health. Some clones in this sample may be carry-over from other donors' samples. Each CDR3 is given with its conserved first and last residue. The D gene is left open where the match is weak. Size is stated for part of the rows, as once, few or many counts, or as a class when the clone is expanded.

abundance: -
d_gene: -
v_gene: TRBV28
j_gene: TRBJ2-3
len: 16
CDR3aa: CASSLLIWASTDTQYF
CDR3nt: TGTGCCAGCAGTTTACTAATCTGGGCCAGCACAGATACGCAGTATTTT

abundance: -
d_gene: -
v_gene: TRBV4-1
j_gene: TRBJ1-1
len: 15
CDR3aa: CASSQDGSWGREAFF
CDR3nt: TGCGCCAGCAGCCAAGATGGGAGCTGGGGACGGGAAGCTTTCTTT

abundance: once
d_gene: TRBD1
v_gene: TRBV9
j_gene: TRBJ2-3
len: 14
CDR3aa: CASSVQGATDTQYF
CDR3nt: TGTGCCAGCAGCGTACAGGGGGCAACAGATACGCAGTATTTT

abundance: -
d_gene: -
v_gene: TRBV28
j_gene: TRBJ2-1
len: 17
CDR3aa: CASSFVRGSIFPNEQFF
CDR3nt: TGTGCCAGCAGTTTCGTTAGGGGGTCCATATTCCCCAATGAGCAGTTCTTC

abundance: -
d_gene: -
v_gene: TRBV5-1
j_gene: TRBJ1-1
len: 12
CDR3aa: CASSLAENEAFF
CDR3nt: TGCGCCAGCAGCTTGGCCGAGAATGAAGCTTTCTTT

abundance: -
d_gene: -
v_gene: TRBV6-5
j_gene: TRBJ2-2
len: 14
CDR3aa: CASRSQGLTGELFF
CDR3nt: TGTGCCAGCAGATCCCAGGGGCTCACCGGGGAGCTGTTTTTT

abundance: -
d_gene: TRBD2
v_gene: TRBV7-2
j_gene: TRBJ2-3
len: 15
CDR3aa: CASSLVGLARDTQYF
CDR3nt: TGTGCCAGCAGCTTAGTAGGACTAGCTAGAGATACGCAGTATTTT

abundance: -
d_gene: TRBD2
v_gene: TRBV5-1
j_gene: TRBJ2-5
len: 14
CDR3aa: CASSFAGGRETQYF
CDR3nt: TGCGCCAGCAGCTTCGCGGGAGGGCGGGAGACCCAGTACTTC

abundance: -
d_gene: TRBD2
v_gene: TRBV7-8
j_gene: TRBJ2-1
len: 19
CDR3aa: CASSLGSGLAGPRRNEQFF
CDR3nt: TGTGCCAGCAGCTTAGGGTCGGGACTAGCGGGACCTCGGCGGAATGAGCAGTTCTTC

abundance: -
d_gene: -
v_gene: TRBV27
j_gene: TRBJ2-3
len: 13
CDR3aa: CASSLSWVNTQYF
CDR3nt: TGTGCCAGCAGTTTATCTTGGGTGAATACGCAGTATTTT

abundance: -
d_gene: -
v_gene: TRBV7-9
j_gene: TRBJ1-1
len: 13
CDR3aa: CASSARDTTEAFF
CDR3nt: TGTGCCAGCAGCGCCCGGGACACCACTGAAGCTTTCTTT

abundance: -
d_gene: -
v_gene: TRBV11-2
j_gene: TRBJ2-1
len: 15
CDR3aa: CASRSIRDNYNEQFF
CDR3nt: TGTGCCAGCAGATCTATCCGAGACAACTACAATGAGCAGTTCTTC

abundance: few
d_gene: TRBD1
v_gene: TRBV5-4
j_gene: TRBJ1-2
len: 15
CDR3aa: CASSPEGTEGYGYTF
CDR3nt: TGTGCCAGCAGCCCGGAGGGGACAGAAGGCTATGGCTACACCTTC

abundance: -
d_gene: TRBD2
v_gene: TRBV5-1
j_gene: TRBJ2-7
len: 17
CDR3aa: CASSFLPSGRAPYEQYF
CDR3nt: TGCGCCAGCAGCTTCCTACCTAGCGGGAGGGCCCCCTACGAGCAGTACTTC

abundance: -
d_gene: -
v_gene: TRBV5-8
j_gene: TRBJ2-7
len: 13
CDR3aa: CASSLAWAVKQYF
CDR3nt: TGTGCCAGCAGCTTGGCCTGGGCAGTCAAGCAGTACTTC

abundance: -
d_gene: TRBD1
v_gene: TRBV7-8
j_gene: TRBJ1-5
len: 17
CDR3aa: CASSAKRDRKSNQPQHF
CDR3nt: TGTGCCAGCAGCGCCAAGCGGGACAGGAAGTCAAATCAGCCCCAGCATTTT

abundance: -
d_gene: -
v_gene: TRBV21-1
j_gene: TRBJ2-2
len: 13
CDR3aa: CASSRDSTGELFF
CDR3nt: TGTGCCAGCAGCAGGGACAGCACCGGGGAGCTGTTTTTT

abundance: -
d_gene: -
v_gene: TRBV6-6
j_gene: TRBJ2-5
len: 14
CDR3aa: CATGRPIKEETQYF
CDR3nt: TGTGCCACAGGCCGACCTATTAAGGAAGAGACCCAGTACTTC

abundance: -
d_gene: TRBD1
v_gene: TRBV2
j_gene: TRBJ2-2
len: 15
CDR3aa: CASSGTGGDTGELFF
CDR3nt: TGTGCCAGCAGCGGGACAGGGGGCGACACCGGGGAGCTGTTTTTT

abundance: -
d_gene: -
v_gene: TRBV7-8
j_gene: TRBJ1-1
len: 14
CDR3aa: CASSGRMLGTEAFF
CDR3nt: TGTGCCAGCAGCGGCCGGATGCTCGGCACTGAAGCTTTCTTT

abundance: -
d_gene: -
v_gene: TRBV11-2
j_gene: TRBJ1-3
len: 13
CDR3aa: CASSTTHGNTIYF
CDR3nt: TGTGCCAGCAGCACCACTCACGGAAACACCATATATTTT

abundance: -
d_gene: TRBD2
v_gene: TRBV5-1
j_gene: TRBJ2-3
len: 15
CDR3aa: CASSGTTQGPDTQYF
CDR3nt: TGCGCCAGCAGCGGGACTACTCAGGGTCCAGATACGCAGTATTTT

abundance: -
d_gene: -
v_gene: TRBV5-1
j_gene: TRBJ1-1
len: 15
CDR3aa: CASSLGQALNTEAFF
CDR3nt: TGCGCCAGCAGCTTGGGTCAGGCACTGAACACTGAAGCTTTCTTT

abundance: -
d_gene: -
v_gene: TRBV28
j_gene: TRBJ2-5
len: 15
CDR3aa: CASSLIVAGGKTQYF
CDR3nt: TGTGCCAGCAGTTTAATTGTGGCAGGGGGGAAGACCCAGTACTTC

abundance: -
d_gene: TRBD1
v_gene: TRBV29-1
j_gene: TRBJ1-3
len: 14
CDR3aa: CSAQGQFVGNTIYF
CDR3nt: TGCAGCGCCCAGGGACAGTTCGTTGGAAACACCATATATTTT

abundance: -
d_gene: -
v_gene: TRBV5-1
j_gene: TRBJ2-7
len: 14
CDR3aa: CASSLLGGAFEQYF
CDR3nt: TGCGCCAGCAGCTTGTTGGGGGGTGCATTCGAGCAGTACTTC

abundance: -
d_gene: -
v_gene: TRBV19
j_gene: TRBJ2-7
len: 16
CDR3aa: CASSTRGSSFSYEQYF
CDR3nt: TGTGCCAGTAGTACGAGGGGGTCCTCCTTCTCCTACGAGCAGTACTTC

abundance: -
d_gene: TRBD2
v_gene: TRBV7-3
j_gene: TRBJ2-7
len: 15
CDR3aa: CASSPVAGGSGEQYF
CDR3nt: TGTGCCAGCAGCCCAGTAGCGGGAGGTTCCGGCGAGCAGTACTTC

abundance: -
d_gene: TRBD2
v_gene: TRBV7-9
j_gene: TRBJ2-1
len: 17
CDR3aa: CASSRVAGLSSYNEQFF
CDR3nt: TGTGCCAGCAGCCGAGTAGCGGGCCTGAGCTCCTACAATGAGCAGTTCTTC

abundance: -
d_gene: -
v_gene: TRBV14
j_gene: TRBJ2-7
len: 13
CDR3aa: CASSGYSPYEQYF
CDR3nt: TGTGCCAGCAGCGGATACAGCCCCTACGAGCAGTACTTC

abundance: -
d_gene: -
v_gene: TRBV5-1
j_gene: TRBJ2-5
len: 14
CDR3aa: CASSLAGVQETQYF
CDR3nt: TGCGCCAGCAGCTTGGCCGGGGTCCAAGAGACCCAGTACTTC

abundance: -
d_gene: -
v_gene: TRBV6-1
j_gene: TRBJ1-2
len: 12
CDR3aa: CASSQQGGGYTF
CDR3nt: TGTGCCAGCAGTCAACAGGGAGGTGGCTACACCTTC

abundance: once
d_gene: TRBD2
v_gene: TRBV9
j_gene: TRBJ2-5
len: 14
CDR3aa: CASSPGGAGGTQYF
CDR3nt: TGTGCCAGCAGCCCGGGCGGGGCGGGAGGGACCCAGTACTTC

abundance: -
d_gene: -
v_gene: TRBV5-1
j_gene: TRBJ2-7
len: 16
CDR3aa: CASSVLIGGQYYEQYF
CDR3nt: TGCGCCAGCAGTGTTTTGATCGGGGGACAATATTACGAGCAGTACTTC

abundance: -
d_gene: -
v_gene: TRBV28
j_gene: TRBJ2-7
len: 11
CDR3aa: CAAGQSYEQYF
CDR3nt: TGTGCCGCGGGGCAGAGCTACGAGCAGTACTTC

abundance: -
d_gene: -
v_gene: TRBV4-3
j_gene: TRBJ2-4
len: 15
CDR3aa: CASSQEGLAKNIQYF
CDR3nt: TGCGCCAGCAGCCAAGAAGGCCTAGCCAAAAACATTCAGTACTTC

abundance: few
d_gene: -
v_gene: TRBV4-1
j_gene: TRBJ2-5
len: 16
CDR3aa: CASSRPGLAVQETQYF
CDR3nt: TGCGCCAGCAGCCGGCCGGGGTTAGCGGTCCAAGAGACCCAGTACTTC

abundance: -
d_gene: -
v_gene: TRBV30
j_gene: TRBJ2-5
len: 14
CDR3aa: CAWSIGSAGETQYF
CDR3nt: TGTGCCTGGAGTATAGGATCAGCCGGGGAGACCCAGTACTTC

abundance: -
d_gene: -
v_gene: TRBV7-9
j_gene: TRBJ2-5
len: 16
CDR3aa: CASSLARGKYQETQYF
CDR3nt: TGTGCCAGCAGCTTAGCCAGGGGAAAGTACCAAGAGACCCAGTACTTC

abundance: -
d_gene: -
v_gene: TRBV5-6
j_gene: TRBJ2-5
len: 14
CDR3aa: CASSSRREQETQYF
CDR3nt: TGTGCCAGCAGCTCCCGACGGGAGCAAGAGACCCAGTACTTC

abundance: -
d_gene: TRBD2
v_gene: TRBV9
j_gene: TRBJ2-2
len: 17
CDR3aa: CASSVDPIAGAGGELFF
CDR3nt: TGTGCCAGCAGCGTAGACCCAATAGCGGGAGCTGGCGGGGAGCTGTTTTTT

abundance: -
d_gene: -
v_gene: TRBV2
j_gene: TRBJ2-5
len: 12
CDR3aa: CASSELGETQYF
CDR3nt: TGTGCCAGCAGTGAACTGGGGGAGACCCAGTACTTC

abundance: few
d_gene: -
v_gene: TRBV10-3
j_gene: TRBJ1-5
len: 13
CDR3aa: CAISETGSAPQHF
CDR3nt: TGTGCCATCAGTGAAACAGGGTCAGCGCCCCAGCATTTT

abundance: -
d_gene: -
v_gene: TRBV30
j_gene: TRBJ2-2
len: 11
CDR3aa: CAWSDTGELFF
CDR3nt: TGTGCCTGGAGTGACACCGGGGAGCTGTTTTTT

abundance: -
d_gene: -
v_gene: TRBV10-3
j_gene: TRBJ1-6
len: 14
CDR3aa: CAISESGINSPLHF
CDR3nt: TGTGCCATCAGTGAGTCTGGAATAAATTCACCCCTCCACTTT

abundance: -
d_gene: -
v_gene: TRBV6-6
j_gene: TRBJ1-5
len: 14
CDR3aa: CASLGGGRNQPQHF
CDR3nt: TGTGCCAGCTTGGGAGGGGGACGCAATCAGCCCCAGCATTTT

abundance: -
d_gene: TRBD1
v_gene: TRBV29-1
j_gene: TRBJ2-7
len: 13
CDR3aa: CSVERTGGYEQYF
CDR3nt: TGCAGCGTTGAAAGGACAGGGGGGTACGAGCAGTACTTC

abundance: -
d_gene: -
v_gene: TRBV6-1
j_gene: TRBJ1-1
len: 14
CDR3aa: CASRGMTANTEAFF
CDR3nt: TGTGCCAGCAGGGGAATGACAGCGAACACTGAAGCTTTCTTT

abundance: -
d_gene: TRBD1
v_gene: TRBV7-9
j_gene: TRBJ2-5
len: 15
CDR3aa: CASSPPDRGQETQYF
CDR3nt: TGTGCCAGCAGCCCACCAGACAGGGGACAAGAGACCCAGTACTTC

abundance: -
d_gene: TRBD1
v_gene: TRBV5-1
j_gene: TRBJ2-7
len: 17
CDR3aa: CASSLGSGQGASYEQYF
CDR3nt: TGCGCCAGCAGCTTGGGTTCGGGACAGGGGGCCTCCTACGAGCAGTACTTC

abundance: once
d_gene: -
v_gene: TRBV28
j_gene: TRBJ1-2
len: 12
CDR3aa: CASSRGNYGYTF
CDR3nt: TGTGCCAGCAGTAGGGGTAACTATGGCTACACCTTC